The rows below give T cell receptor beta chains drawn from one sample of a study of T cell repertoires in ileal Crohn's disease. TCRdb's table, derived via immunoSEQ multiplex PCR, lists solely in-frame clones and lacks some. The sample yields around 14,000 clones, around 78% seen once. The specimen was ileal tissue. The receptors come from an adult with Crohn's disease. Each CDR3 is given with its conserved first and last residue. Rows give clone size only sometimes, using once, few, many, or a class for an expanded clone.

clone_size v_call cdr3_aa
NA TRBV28 CASSSAAADQETQYF
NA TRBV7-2 CASSPGRGYEQYF
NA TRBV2 CASRPWGGMNTEAFF
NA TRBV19 CASSIGQGAQYF
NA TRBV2 CASKRGQNTEAFF
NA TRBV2 CASSGQGGTQYF
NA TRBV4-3 CASSQDWAYNEQLF
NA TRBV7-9 CASTPGGRGTGELFF
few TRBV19 CASSPSPGQKNIQYF
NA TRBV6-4 CASRATGAGELFF
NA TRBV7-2 CASSFGQGADTQYF
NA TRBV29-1 CSVAHRSLYNEQFF
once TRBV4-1 CASSQEGGNYGYTF
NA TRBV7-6 CASSFLAGGGTDTQYF
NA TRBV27 CASFPSAGEAFF
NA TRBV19 CASGQGTGYTF
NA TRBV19 CASSIVVRVGNQPQHF
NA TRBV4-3 CASSQDIGYTGELFF
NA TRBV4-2 CASSQEWASGIDEQFF
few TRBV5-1 CASSYTSSEQYF
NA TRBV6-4 CASSDSGGNQPQHF
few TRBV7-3 CASSPPRYSNQPQHF
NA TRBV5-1 CASSATLRGSDTQYF
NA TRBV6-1 CASSALGGSGANVLTF
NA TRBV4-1 CASSQGDFSLSYEQYF
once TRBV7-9 CASSWGGNEQYF
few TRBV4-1 CASGLAGGHEQFF
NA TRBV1 CTSSQEGPGRDRVCYTF
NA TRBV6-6 CASSYRGGVGETQYF
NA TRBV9 CASSVPGGYTF
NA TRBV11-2 CASSSLRAGNQETQYF
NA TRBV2 CASIFRSSSYEQYF
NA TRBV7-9 CASSPEDYNEQFF
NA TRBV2 CASRLTSLGYNEQFF
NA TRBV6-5 CASAPGQGTYEQYF
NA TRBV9 CASSVSLAGTDTQYF
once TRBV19 CANPERVAEPTDTQYF
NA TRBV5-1 CASSSSARGTEAFF
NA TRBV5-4 CASSAAGNSPLHF
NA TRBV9 CASSVVGGETEAFF
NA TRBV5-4 CASSLDPISGELFF
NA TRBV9 CASSVASDRGALNTIYF
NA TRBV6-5 CASSPSDPGSYEQYF
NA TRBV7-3 CASSLIGQGDTQYF
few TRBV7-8 CASSSSTSGGTISTDTQYF
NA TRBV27 CASSLSLASDEQFF
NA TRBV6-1 CASSEARGLTGELFF
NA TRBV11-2 CASSLDLAGNEKLFF
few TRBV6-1 CASSEYPGTDDNEKLFF
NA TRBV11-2 CAVTDSPYNEQFF
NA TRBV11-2 CASSLVWMGHNEQFF
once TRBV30 CAWSEGEGYGYTF
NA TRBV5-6 CASSLLAQFYEQYF
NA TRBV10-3 CAISDRTSGRLRYNEQFF
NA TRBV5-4 CASSLEDRERTF
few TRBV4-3 CASSQDPFNGGGKNTIYF
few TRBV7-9 CASRPLDSNYGYTF